Sequencing of this TCR beta chain was carried out in a study of regulatory T cells in long-lasting Graves disease. The study's findings and limits: Gene preferences differed: TRBV28, TRBJ1-2, TRBJ2-5 in persistent cases. With under 3,500 shared public clonotypes, persistent patients exceeded new patients, who shared more than 750.

This clonotype was recorded at least ten times. Its target is not known. V shed 6 bases and J 5 bases; nucleotides not matched to a gene: 9. CDR1 and CDR2 (germline): MNHNS, SASEGT. The CDR3 is made up of 16 amino acids. Building of the TCR beta libraries involved iRepertoire HTBI primers and Arm-PCR of CDR3 regions. From the multiplex PCR reads, TCRdb called clonotypes with MiXCR, one entry per CDR3 protein. Among 410,000 or so distinct CDR3 sequences, 15% were seen once, and the ten largest hold 16%. The time point is: newly diagnosed GD, antithyroid drugs for less than 3 months. PBMC RNA served as the TCR library source. The same data also went into a second study, on T cells in Graves' hyperthyroidism and ophthalmopathy. That paper adds: Participants, patients aged 18 to 65, had newly diagnosed hyperthyroidism with a duration under 2 months.

This clonotype was sampled from a woman under 40 with Graves disease. Material: peripheral blood mononuclear cells (PBMCs), obtained at new diagnosis, from a patient treated with antithyroid drugs. The genes are TRBV6-1 and TRBJ2-7, with TRBD2 matching over 14 bases. The CDR3 nucleotides are TGTGCCAGCAGAGGGACTAGCGGGAGAATAGACCACGAGCAGTACTTC. Translating it yields CASRGTSGRIDHEQYF.